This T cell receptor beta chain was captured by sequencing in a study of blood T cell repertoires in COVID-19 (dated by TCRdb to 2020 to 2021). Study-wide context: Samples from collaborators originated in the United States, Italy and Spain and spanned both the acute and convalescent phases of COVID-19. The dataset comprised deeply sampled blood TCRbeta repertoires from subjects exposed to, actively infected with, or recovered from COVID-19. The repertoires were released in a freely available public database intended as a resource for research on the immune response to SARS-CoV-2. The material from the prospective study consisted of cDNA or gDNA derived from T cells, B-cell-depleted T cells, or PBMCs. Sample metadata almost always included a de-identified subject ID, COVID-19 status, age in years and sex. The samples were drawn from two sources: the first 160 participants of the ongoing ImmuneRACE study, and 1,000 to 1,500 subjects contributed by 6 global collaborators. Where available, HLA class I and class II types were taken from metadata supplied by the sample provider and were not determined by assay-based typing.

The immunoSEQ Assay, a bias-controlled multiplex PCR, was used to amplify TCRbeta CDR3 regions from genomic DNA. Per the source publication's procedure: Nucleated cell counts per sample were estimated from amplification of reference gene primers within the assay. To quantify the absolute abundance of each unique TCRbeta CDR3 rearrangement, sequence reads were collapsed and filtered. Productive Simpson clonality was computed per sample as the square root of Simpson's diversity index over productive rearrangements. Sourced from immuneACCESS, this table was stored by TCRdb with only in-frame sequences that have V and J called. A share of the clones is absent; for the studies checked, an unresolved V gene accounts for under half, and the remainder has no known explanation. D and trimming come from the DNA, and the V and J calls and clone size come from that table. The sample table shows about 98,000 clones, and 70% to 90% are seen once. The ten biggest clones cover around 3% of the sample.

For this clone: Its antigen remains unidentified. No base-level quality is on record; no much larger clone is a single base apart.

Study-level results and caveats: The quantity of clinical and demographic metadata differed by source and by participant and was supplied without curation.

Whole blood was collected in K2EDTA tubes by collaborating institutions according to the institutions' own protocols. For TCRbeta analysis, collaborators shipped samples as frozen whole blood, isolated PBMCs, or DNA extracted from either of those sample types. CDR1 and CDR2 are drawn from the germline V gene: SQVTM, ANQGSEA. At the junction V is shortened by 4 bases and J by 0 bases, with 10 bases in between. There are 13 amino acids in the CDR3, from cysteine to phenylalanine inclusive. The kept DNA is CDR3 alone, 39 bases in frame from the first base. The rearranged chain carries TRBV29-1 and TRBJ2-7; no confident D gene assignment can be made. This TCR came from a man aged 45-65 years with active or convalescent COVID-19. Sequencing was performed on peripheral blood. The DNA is TGCAGCGTTGGTCAACAAAGCTCCTACGAGCAGTACTTC. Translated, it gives CSVGQQSSYEQYF.